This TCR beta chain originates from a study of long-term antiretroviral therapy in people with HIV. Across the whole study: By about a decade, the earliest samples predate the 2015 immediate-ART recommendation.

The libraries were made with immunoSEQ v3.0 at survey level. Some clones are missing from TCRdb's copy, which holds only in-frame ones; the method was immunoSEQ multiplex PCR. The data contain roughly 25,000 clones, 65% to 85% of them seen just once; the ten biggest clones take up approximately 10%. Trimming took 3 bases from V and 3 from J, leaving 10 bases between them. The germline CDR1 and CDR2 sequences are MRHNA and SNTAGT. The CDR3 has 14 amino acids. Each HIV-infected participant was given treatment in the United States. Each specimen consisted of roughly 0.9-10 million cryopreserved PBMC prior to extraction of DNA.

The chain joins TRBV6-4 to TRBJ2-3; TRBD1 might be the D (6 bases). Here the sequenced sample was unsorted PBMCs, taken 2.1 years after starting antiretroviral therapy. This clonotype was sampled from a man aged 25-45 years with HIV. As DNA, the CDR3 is TGTGCCAGCAGTGAACAGGGAGTAACAGATACGCAGTATTTT. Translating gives CASSEQGVTDTQYF.